The following is a T cell receptor beta chain sequence with its context. The CDR3 contains 16 residues. Trimming stripped 10 bases from V and 1 base from J, with 20 bases between. These data come from a study of blood T cell repertoires in COVID-19. The wider study: Samples of COVID-19 (acute and convalescent) were obtained from the United States, Italy and Spain. Sample material is recorded as cDNA or gDNA derived from T cells, B-cell-depleted T cells, or PBMCs.

Original processing methods: The authors estimated nucleated cell counts from reference gene primer amplification. Some clones are missing from TCRdb's copy, which holds only in-frame ones; the method was immunoSEQ multiplex PCR. The D gene and trimming were derived from the DNA, and the V and J assignments and clone size from that table. The sample shows tens of thousands of clones, 85% of them seen only once. What was sequenced was peripheral blood. The clonotype originates from a man between 50 and 59 years old with active COVID-19. The chain uses TRBV23-1 and TRBJ2-1; D is perhaps TRBD2 (6 bases). TRBV23-1 belongs to the ORF category, with a function that is uncertain. The CDR3 coding sequence is TGCGCCACCCTAACCGCCGGGAGTTTGTCCTACAATGAGCAGTTCTTC. As protein: CATLTAGSLSYNEQFF.